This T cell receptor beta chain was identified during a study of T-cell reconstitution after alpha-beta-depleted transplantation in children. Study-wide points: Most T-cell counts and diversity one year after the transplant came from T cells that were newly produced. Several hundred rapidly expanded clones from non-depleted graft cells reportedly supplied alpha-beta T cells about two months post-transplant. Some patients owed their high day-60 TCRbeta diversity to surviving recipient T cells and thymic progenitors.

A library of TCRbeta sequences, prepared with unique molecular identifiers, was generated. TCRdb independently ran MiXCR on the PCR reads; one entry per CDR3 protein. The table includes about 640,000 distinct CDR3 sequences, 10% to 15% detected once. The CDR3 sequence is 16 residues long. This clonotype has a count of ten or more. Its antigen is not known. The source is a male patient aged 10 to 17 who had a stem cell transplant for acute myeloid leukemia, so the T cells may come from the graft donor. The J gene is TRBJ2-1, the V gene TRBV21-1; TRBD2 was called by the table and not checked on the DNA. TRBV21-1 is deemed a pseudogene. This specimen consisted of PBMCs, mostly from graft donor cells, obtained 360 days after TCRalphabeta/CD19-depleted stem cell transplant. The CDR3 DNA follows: TGTGCCAGCAGCAAAGTAGGAGGCGGGCTAGACGATGAGCAGTTCTTC. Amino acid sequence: CASSKVGGGLDDEQFF.